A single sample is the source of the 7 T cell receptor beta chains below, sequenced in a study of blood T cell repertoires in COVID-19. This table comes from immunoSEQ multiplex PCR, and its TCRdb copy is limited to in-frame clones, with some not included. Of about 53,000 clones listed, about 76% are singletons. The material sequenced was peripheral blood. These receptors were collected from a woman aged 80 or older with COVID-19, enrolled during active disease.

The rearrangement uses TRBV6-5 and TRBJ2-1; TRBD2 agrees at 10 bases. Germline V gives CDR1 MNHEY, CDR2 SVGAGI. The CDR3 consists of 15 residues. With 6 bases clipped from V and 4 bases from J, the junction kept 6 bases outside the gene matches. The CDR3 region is CASSPGLAVYNEQFF. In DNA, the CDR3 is TGTGCCAGCAGCCCCGGACTAGCGGTATACAATGAGCAGTTCTTC.

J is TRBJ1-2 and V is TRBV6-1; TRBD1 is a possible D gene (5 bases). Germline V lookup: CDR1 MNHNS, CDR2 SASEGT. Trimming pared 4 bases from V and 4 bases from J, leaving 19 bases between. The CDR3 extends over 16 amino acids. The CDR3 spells CASSAPGGGAGYGYTF. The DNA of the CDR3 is TGTGCCAGCAGTGCCCCGGGAGGAGGGGCTGGCTATGGCTACACCTTC.

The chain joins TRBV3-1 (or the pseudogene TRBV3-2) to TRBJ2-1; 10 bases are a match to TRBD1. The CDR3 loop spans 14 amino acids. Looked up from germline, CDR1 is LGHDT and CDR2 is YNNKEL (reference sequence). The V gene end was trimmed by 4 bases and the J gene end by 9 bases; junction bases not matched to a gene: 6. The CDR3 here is CASSRQTGGSEQFF. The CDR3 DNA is TGTGCCAGCAGCCGCCAGACAGGGGGCAGTGAGCAGTTCTTC.

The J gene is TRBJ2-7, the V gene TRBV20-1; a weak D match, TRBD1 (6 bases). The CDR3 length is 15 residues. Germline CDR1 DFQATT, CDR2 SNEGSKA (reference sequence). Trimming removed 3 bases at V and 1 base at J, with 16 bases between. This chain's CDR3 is CSASSRDKKSYEQYF. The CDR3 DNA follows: TGCAGTGCTAGTTCCCGGGACAAAAAATCCTACGAGCAGTACTTC.

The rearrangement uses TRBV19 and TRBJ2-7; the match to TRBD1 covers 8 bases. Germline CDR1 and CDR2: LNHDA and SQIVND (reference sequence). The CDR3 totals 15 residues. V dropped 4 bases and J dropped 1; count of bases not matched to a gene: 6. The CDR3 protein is CASSKGQGRSYEQYF. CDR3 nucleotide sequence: TGTGCCAGTAGTAAAGGACAGGGAAGGTCCTACGAGCAGTACTTC.

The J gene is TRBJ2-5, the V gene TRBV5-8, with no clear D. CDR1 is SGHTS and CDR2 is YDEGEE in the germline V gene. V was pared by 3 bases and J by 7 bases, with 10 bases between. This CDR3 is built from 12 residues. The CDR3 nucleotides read TGTGCCAGCAGCTCCTTCGTTAGGACCCAGTACTTC. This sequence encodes CASSSFVRTQYF.

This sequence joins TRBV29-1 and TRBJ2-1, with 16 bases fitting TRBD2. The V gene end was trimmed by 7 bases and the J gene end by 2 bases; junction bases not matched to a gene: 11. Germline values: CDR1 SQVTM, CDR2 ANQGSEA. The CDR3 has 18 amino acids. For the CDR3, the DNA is TGCAGCGCTGCCCCGGGACTAGCGGGAGGGGGGGCCTACAATGAGCAGTTCTTC. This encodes CSAAPGLAGGGAYNEQFF.